This T cell receptor beta chain was observed in a study of T-cell memory formation after mild COVID-19 (dated by TCRdb to about 2021). Regarding the research as a whole: TCR sequence clusters from the two donors were largely donor specific. In a couple of donors, T-cell clones that expanded and contracted after mild COVID-19 were tracked by sequencing TCRalpha and TCRbeta repertoires over time. The cohort was made up of two young adult volunteers, one female and one male, who were previously healthy. The paper as a whole reports these results and caveats: From day 15 to 85, contracting clones showed balanced CD4/CD8 phenotypes, whereas a second wave of clones that expanded from day 15 to 37 leaned towards CD4+. Only two mild cases were covered by the study, and larger cohorts that include severe cases with pre-infection samples were considered necessary. The second-wave clones that peaked on day 37 were not confirmed to be SARS-CoV-2 specific. Contracting CD4+ clones turned up mainly in the CM and EM memory subsets, whereas EMRA was where CD8+ clones were enriched. Some responding clones were found in pre-infection memory, which suggests that pre-existing cross-reactive memory T cells took part in the SARS-CoV-2 response.

Concerning this clonotype itself: Its specific antigen is unknown. Base qualities are not provided; no much larger clone lies one nucleotide away.

The sequencing machine was an Illumina NovaSeq 6000. cDNA libraries for TCRalpha and TCRbeta were prepared by 5'RACE using constant-segment primers, with sample barcodes and unique molecular identifiers added. RNA was extracted from every sample with Trizol reagent. Library amplification was performed in two PCR steps, and a second sample barcode and Illumina TruSeq adapters were introduced in the second step. The libraries were sequenced on an Illumina NovaSeq using 2 x 150 bp paired-end reads. On the study's bioinformatics: Reads were demultiplexed and collapsed into UMI-guided consensus sequences with migec v1.2.7. Using mixcr v2.1.11, UMI consensuses were aligned to TRA and TRB V and J templates and then assembled into clonotypes. A clonotype was counted as expanded or contracted only if both edgeR and NoisET called the change significant, with noise models trained on biological replicates. For edgeR calls, the cutoffs were a false discovery rate-adjusted p below 0.01 and a log2 fold-change threshold of 1. PCA with hierarchical clustering of max-normalized trajectories of the 1000 most abundant clonotypes was used as exploratory dynamics analysis. Separately sequenced CD4+ and CD8+ repertoires were used to assign a CD4 or CD8 phenotype to each responding clone. The public reads were quality trimmed at Q25 with fastp and then assembled into clones with MiXCR by TCRdb, keeping productive beta chains. Under each unique CDR3 protein, matching rows form one entry showing the most common genes and DNA. The V and J calls and clone size come from TCRdb's table, not from the authors' own analysis. This sample lists about 260,000 distinct CDR3 sequences; around 15% were detected once. 20% to 25% of the sample is held by the ten biggest clonotypes.

PBMCs were isolated by Ficoll-Paque density gradient centrifugation. This TCR was sampled from a man between 18 and 35 years old who had mild COVID-19 (a few samples of this study predate the infection). The sample titles of this study are shuffled in the database, so cell type and time point are left out; the donor was told from shared clones. The sample comprised PBMCs or a T cell subset sorted from them (not recorded which).

The encoded CDR3 is CAHVEKFHGEPNYGYTF. The nucleotide sequence reads as follows: TGCGCACACGTGGAGAAATTTCACGGGGAACCTAACTATGGCTACACCTTC. The chain uses TRBV5-1 and TRBJ1-2, with the D gene not clear enough to name. The CDR3 contains 17 residues, cysteine and phenylalanine counted. Only the CDR3 region is kept as DNA, spanning 51 bases read in frame from base 1. The germline V gene supplies CDR1 SGHRS and CDR2 YFSETQ. Joined to the reference TRBV5-1 and TRBJ1-2 proteins, this CDR3 gives the full variable domain: KAGVTQTPRYLIKTRGQQVTLSCSPISGHRSVSWYQQTPGQGLQFLFEYFSETQRNKGNFPGRFSGRQFSNSRSEMNVSTLELGDSALYLCAHVEKFHGEPNYGYTFGSGTRLTVV.